Given below is one T cell receptor beta chain in context. Its target is not known. These data come from a study of cytomegalovirus exposure and HLA in healthy donors. The PCR contained 60 Vbeta and 13 Jbeta primers. Clones were sequenced by immunoSEQ multiplex PCR, and TCRdb holds only the in-frame ones, with some missing. The repertoire consists of approximately 120,000 clones, with 80% to 90% occurring once and the leading ten covering about 1.1%. Study-wide results and caveats: Presence/absence analysis assumed near-uniform sequencing depth across donors.

Unrecorded immune exposure was likely among donors, who were nominally healthy when sampled. This CDR3 has 16 residues. Per germline, CDR1 LGHNA and CDR2 YNFKEQ. V dropped 2 bases and J dropped 5; count of bases not matched to a gene: 2. Sequenced: PBMCs. The sequence was collected from a woman aged 25 to 39 in good health and CMV-seronegative. This chain joins TRBV4-2 and TRBJ2-1, with 14 nucleotides matching TRBD2. The chain's CDR3 is CASSQLGLAGDNEQFF. The DNA of the CDR3 is TGTGCCAGCAGCCAATTGGGACTAGCGGGGGACAATGAGCAGTTCTTC.